This passage covers 17 T cell receptor beta chains from one sample sequenced in a study of shared clonotypes between healthy human individuals (dated by TCRdb to the early 2020s). Receptors were amplified or captured by the immunoSEQ multiplex PCR assay. TCRdb's version of the immuneACCESS table is confined to in-frame rearrangements and falls short of the full clone set. An unresolved V gene accounts for under half of the shortfall where checked; the remainder is of unknown origin. The sample data list approximately 110,000 clones, and roughly 66% of these were observed just once. About 24% of the sample is taken by the ten largest. The source material was memory CD8+ T cells sorted from blood. According to the study, the label for this sample's cell subset or site signals: CD45RO+ cells pooled with CCR7-negative TemRA cells. The receptors come from a woman in her twenties or thirties in good health.

This clone showed up just a few times. CDR3 bases: TGTGCCAGCAGCTGGAGGGGAGGGGACAGGGGACCCTACGAGCAGTACTTC. This sequence encodes CASSWRGGDRGPYEQYF. The V call is TRBV5-5, the J call TRBJ2-7; 10 bases map to TRBD1. Germline-derived CDR1 and CDR2 are SGHKS and YYEKEE (reference sequence). CDR3 length equals 17 residues. V was pared by 3 bases and J by 2 bases, with 11 bases of the junction left unmatched.

This clone was counted a few times. Other DNA sequences in the same sample also yield this CDR3. V and J are TRBV7-9 and TRBJ2-3; 9 bases match TRBD1. V trimming: 1 base; J trimming: 2 bases; junction bases outside the gene matches: 4. In germline, CDR1 is SEHNR, CDR2 FQNEAQ (reference sequence). The CDR3 is made up of 16 amino acids. The CDR3 coding sequence is TGTGCCAGCAGCTTAGTACAGGGGGCGGTCACAGATACGCAGTATTTT. As protein: CASSLVQGAVTDTQYF.

This clone rates as medium-sized (0.01 to 0.1%). The chain uses TRBV5-4 and TRBJ2-6; TRBD2 aligns across 10 bases. V lost 4 bases to trimming and J lost 0 bases; unmatched junction nucleotides: 7. This CDR3 has 18 residues. CDR1 is SGHNT, CDR2 YYREEE, per germline (reference sequence). CDR3 region: CASSVGTSVHSGANVLTF. The CDR3 DNA follows: TGTGCCAGCAGCGTCGGGACTAGCGTCCACTCTGGGGCCAACGTCCTGACTTTC.

This chain joins TRBV6-6 and TRBJ2-7; D ambiguous. The V end was cut by 0 bases, the J end by 6 bases, with 18 bases between. Germline loops: CDR1 MNHNY, CDR2 SVGAGI (reference sequence). CDR3 length: 16 residues. CDR3 nucleotide sequence: TGTGCCAGCAGTTACTCGCCCCAAGCAACCCCCTGCGAGCAGTACTTC. It codes for CASSYSPQATPCEQYF.

The chain has TRBV28 and TRBJ1-4, with D possibly TRBD1 on 6 matching bases. Germline V CDR1 and CDR2: MDHEN, SYDVKM. V shed 5 bases and J shed 4 bases, with 29 bases lying between them. There are 20 residues in the CDR3. In DNA form, the CDR3 reads TGTGCCAGCAGTCGCCCCCCGACAGGCAAGAGCTTGTTGGGTAATGAAAAACTGTTTTTT. Translating it yields CASSRPPTGKSLLGNEKLFF.

CDR3 loop: CSVLGTEQSTDTQYF. The DNA of the CDR3 is TGCAGCGTTCTCGGCACGGAGCAAAGCACAGATACGCAGTATTTT. V is TRBV29-1 and J is TRBJ2-3; D is undetermined. The CDR3 runs 15 residues. The V and J ends lost 5 bases and 0 bases respectively, with 15 bases between them. Per the germline V gene, CDR1 is SQVTM and CDR2 is ANQGSEA.

This clone was found many times. The CDR3 protein is CASRDAGQGTNEQFF. The CDR3 region has the DNA TGTGCCAGCAGGGATGCGGGACAGGGTACGAATGAGCAGTTCTTC. The gene calls are TRBV5-6 and TRBJ2-1; 9 nucleotides match TRBD1. Germline assignment: CDR1 SGHDT and CDR2 YYEEEE. V was clipped by 5 bases and J by 7 bases; unmatched bases: 10. The CDR3 consists of 15 residues.

The CDR3 here is CASSYSLDREKKLFF. For the CDR3, the DNA is TGTGCCAGCAGTTACTCGTTGGACAGGGAGAAAAAACTGTTTTTT. The rearrangement links TRBV6-5 to TRBJ1-4; 8 positions match TRBD1. Germline V gives CDR1 MNHEY, CDR2 SVGAGI. The CDR3 length is 15 residues. V was clipped by 0 bases and J by 9 bases; unmatched bases: 6.

This clone came up once. The chain links TRBV25-1 to TRBJ2-7, with TRBD1 as a possible D gene (6 bases). Trimming left V 2 bases short and J 7 bases short, with 15 bases between. CDR1 is MGHDK and CDR2 is SYGVNS in the germline V gene. This CDR3 comprises 14 residues. DNA for the CDR3: TGTGCCAGCAGTGAAGTCCCGGGACATGGGGAGCAGTACTTC. Its protein product is CASSEVPGHGEQYF.

In its sample, this clone was seen many times. The chain combines TRBV4-1 with TRBJ1-5, with D perhaps matching TRBD1 (5 bases). Germline values: CDR1 MGHRA, CDR2 YSYEKL. CDR3 length equals 14 residues. Trimming removed 4 bases from V and 4 bases from J, with 11 bases in between. CDR3 region: CASSLPDTNQPQHF. The CDR3 DNA sequence: TGCGCCAGCAGCCTACCGGACACTAATCAGCCCCAGCATTTT.

This chain links TRBV4-2 with TRBJ2-5; 13 bases match TRBD2. Germline loops: CDR1 LGHNA, CDR2 YNFKEQ. With 4 bases clipped from V and 1 base from J, the junction kept 3 bases outside the gene matches. This CDR3 is built from 16 residues. The CDR3 nucleotides are TGTGCCAGCAGCCCGGGACTAGCGGGGCCCCAAGAGACCCAGTACTTC. This sequence encodes CASSPGLAGPQETQYF.

This clone was counted only a few times. Distinct nucleotide sequences in the sample also encode this CDR3. The gene calls are TRBV5-8 and TRBJ2-7; possibly TRBD1 for D (5 bases). Germline assignment: CDR1 SGHTS and CDR2 YDEGEE. The length of the CDR3 is 13 residues. V was pared by 1 base and J by 2 bases, with 7 bases between. The CDR3 DNA is TGTGCCAGCAGCTTGCAGGGCGCCTACGAGCAGTACTTC. Translating gives CASSLQGAYEQYF.

In this sample, this clone turned up many times. V gene TRBV6-4 combines with J gene TRBJ2-3; 7 nucleotides agree with TRBD2. Looked up from germline, CDR1 is MRHNA and CDR2 is SNTAGT. This CDR3 comprises 13 residues. The V segment lost 5 bases and the J segment 6 bases; nucleotides outside the gene matches: 5. This chain's CDR3 is CASSLGTTDTQYF. The CDR3 DNA reads as TGTGCCAGCAGTTTGGGGACTACGGATACGCAGTATTTT.

The rearrangement links TRBV7-9 to TRBJ1-5, with D perhaps TRBD1 (6 bases). Germline V gene lookup returns CDR1 SEHNR and CDR2 FQNEAQ (reference sequence). Trimming pared 4 bases from V and 5 bases from J, leaving 15 bases between. This CDR3 comprises 15 residues. CDR3 DNA: TGTGCCAGCAGCTCTTCCTGGGCAGGGGATCAGCCCCAGCATTTT. Translating gives CASSSSWAGDQPQHF.

V usage is TRBV2 and J usage is TRBJ2-5; 8 nucleotides agree with TRBD2. The CDR3 spans 12 residues. In germline, CDR1 is SNHLY, CDR2 FYNNEI. Trimming removed 8 bases from V and 3 bases from J; junction bases left unmatched: 2. DNA for the CDR3: TGTGCCAGCCAGGGACTAGAAGAGACCCAGTACTTC. This sequence encodes CASQGLEETQYF.

The rearrangement links TRBV5-8 to TRBJ1-1, with no clear D. This CDR3 spans 13 amino acids. V dropped 4 bases and J dropped 3 bases, with 10 bases sitting between them. Germline V gene lookup returns CDR1 SGHTS and CDR2 YDEGEE. The CDR3 loop reads CASSGGRDTEAFF. The CDR3 bases are TGTGCCAGCAGCGGAGGGAGGGACACTGAAGCTTTCTTT.

The table lists this clone with a count of one. The V gene is TRBV19, the J gene TRBJ1-5, with D hard to call. V was cut by 0 bases and J by 4 bases, with 4 bases left in between. The CDR3 runs to 13 residues. Germline values: CDR1 LNHDA, CDR2 SQIVND (reference sequence). CDR3 region: CASSIDLNQPQHF. The CDR3 region has the DNA TGTGCCAGTAGTATAGATCTAAATCAGCCCCAGCATTTT. Combining the CDR3 with reference TRBV19 and TRBJ1-5 gives the whole variable domain DGGITQSPKYLFRKEGQNVTLSCEQNLNHDAMYWYRQDPGQGLRLIYYSQIVNDFQKGDIAEGYSVSREKKESFPLTVTSAQKNPTAFYLCASSIDLNQPQHFGDGTRLSIL.